These T cell receptor beta chains were read from a single sample in a study of blood T cell repertoires in COVID-19. Using immunoSEQ multiplex PCR, the repertoire was profiled, and TCRdb retains in-frame clones only, with some absent. In the table there are around 260,000 clones, around 89% of which are singletons. Sequencing was performed on peripheral blood. The source of these receptors is a man aged 30 to 45 with acute or convalescent COVID-19. The CDR3 runs from the conserved cysteine through the conserved F or W. The D gene is left open where the match is weak. Clone size is not always given. Where it is, it says once, few, many or a class for expanded clones.

size,V,D,J,DNA,CDR3
NA,TRBV7-9,NA,TRBJ2-3,TGTGCCAGCAGCTTAGGCCTTACTAGATCCCGCCTCACAGATACGCAGTATTTT,CASSLGLTRSRLTDTQYF
NA,TRBV10-1,NA,TRBJ2-3,TGCGCCAGCAGTGACACTAGCACAGATACGCAGTATTTT,CASSDTSTDTQYF
NA,TRBV28,NA,TRBJ1-5,TGTGCCAGCAGTTTCAGGGGCTTCAATCAGCCCCAGCATTTT,CASSFRGFNQPQHF
NA,TRBV2,NA,TRBJ1-1,TGTGCCAGCACCGAGGTGGAGAACACTGAAGCTTTCTTT,CASTEVENTEAFF
NA,TRBV4-2,TRBD2,TRBJ2-7,TGTGCCAGCAGCCAGCGGACTAGCGGCTCCTACGAGCAGTACTTC,CASSQRTSGSYEQYF
once,TRBV7-2,TRBD2,TRBJ2-1,TGTGCCAGCAGCTCAGGACTAGCGGGAGTCAATGAGCAGTTCTTC,CASSSGLAGVNEQFF
NA,TRBV6-1,NA,TRBJ2-5,TGTGCCAGCAGTGAATTTCTGCATTTGGTAGGAGAGGAGACCCAGTACTTC,CASSEFLHLVGEETQYF
NA,TRBV30,NA,TRBJ2-2,TGTGCCTGGAGAGACATCGGGGAGCTGTTTTTT,CAWRDIGELFF
NA,TRBV13,TRBD2,TRBJ2-1,TGTGCCAGCAGCTACTTTGGACTAGCGCGAGATGAGCAGTTCTTC,CASSYFGLARDEQFF
once,TRBV20-1,NA,TRBJ2-5,TGCAGTGCTACAGGAATTGAGACCCAGTACTTC,CSATGIETQYF
NA,TRBV7-3,NA,TRBJ2-3,TGTGCCAGCAGCCCCCGGTTGGGGGCGCACACAGATACGCAGTATTTT,CASSPRLGAHTDTQYF
NA,TRBV4-1,NA,TRBJ1-1,TGCGCCAGCAGCCAAGTAAGAGGATCCGGCACTGAAGCTTTCTTT,CASSQVRGSGTEAFF
NA,TRBV18,TRBD1,TRBJ2-1,TGTGCCAGCTCACCAGGGACAGCCTACAATGAGCAGTTCTTC,CASSPGTAYNEQFF
NA,TRBV4-1,NA,TRBJ1-2,TGCGCCAGCAGCCAAGATGTGGGGCTGGGGTATGGCTACACCTTC,CASSQDVGLGYGYTF
NA,TRBV10-3,TRBD2,TRBJ2-3,TGTGCCATCAGTCGGACTAGCGGGAGTCCAGATACGCAGTATTTT,CAISRTSGSPDTQYF
NA,TRBV18,TRBD1,TRBJ1-5,TGTGCCAGCTCGGGACAGCCAAGCAATCAGCCCCAGCATTTT,CASSGQPSNQPQHF
NA,TRBV5-1,NA,TRBJ1-2,TGCGCCAGCAGCCGCCTACCTCTAACCTTGTTAAATGGCTACACCTTC,CASSRLPLTLLNGYTF
NA,TRBV6-5,TRBD1,TRBJ1-1,TGTGCCAGCAGTAAACCACAGGGGATCCCTGAAGCTTTCTTT,CASSKPQGIPEAFF
NA,TRBV7-6,TRBD1,TRBJ1-5,TGTGCCAGCACCCGGACAGGGGGTTTCAATCAGCCCCAGCATTTT,CASTRTGGFNQPQHF
NA,TRBV27,NA,TRBJ1-2,TGTGCCAGCAGTCCCGACAGTCTATACTATGGCTACACCTTC,CASSPDSLYYGYTF
NA,TRBV18,TRBD2,TRBJ2-7,TGTGCCAGCTCACCACTTCGTGGCGGGGGAGGAACGATAAGCTCCTACGAGCAGTACTTC,CASSPLRGGGGTISSYEQYF
NA,TRBV4-1,NA,TRBJ2-6,TGCGCCAGCAGCCAAGATGCCGGGTCCGGGGCCAACGTCCTGACTTTC,CASSQDAGSGANVLTF
NA,TRBV6-6,NA,TRBJ1-3,TGTGCCAGCAGTTACGGGGGCAGAAGCTCTGGAAACACCATATATTTT,CASSYGGRSSGNTIYF
once,TRBV28,NA,TRBJ1-3,TGTGCCACCCAGGGCAGCTACCTTGGAAACACCATATATTTT,CATQGSYLGNTIYF
NA,TRBV5-1,TRBD2,TRBJ2-1,TGCGCCAGCAGCTTTAGCGGGGGACCCAAATATGAGCAGTTCTTC,CASSFSGGPKYEQFF
NA,TRBV6-1,NA,TRBJ2-2,TGTGCCAGCAGTGAGGACAACCCCAACACCGGGGAGCTGTTTTTT,CASSEDNPNTGELFF
few,TRBV28,NA,TRBJ2-4,TGTGCCAGCAGTTTATCTTTAAATCTCAAAAACATTCAGTACTTC,CASSLSLNLKNIQYF
NA,TRBV5-1,NA,TRBJ2-1,TGCGCCAGCAGCTTCCAAGCGGAACTCGTCAATAATGAGCAGTTCTTC,CASSFQAELVNNEQFF
NA,TRBV28,NA,TRBJ1-2,TGTGCCAGCAGTTCCGGTGTCAACTATGGCTACACCTTC,CASSSGVNYGYTF
NA,TRBV30,NA,TRBJ1-4,TGTGCCTGGAGTGTACTAGGACAGTCTAATGAAAAACTGTTTTTT,CAWSVLGQSNEKLFF
NA,TRBV19,NA,TRBJ1-6,TGTGCCAGTAGTATCTTCGGACAGTATAATTCACCCCTCCACTTT,CASSIFGQYNSPLHF
once,TRBV19,NA,TRBJ1-4,TGTGCCAGTAGACAAACGTCTCAAACTAATGAAAAACTGTTTTTT,CASRQTSQTNEKLFF
NA,TRBV10-3,NA,TRBJ1-1,TGTGCCATCAGTGATGAAAGGGGGAACACTGAAGCTTTCTTT,CAISDERGNTEAFF
NA,TRBV18,NA,TRBJ2-2,TGTGCCAGCTCACCCGGACAGACGAACACCGGGGAGCTGTTTTTT,CASSPGQTNTGELFF
NA,TRBV6-1,TRBD1,TRBJ1-1,TGTGCCAGCAGTGAAGAGACAGGGAGGAAGACTGAAGCTTTCTTT,CASSEETGRKTEAFF
NA,TRBV5-4,TRBD2,TRBJ2-5,TGTGCCAGCAGTAAGCGGGAGGGCCAAGAGACCCAGTACTTC,CASSKREGQETQYF
NA,TRBV24-1,NA,TRBJ2-6,TGTGCCACCAGTGATGAGGGACAATCTGGGGCCAACGTCCTGACTTTC,CATSDEGQSGANVLTF
once,TRBV11-3,TRBD1,TRBJ1-1,TGTGCCAGCAGCACGGAGGACAGGGTGAACACTGAAGCTTTCTTT,CASSTEDRVNTEAFF
once,TRBV6-2/TRBV6-3,NA,TRBJ1-2,TGTGCCAGCAGTTACTCGATGCCAGTTTTTTACTATGGCTACACCTTC,CASSYSMPVFYYGYTF
NA,TRBV3-1/TRBV3-2,NA,TRBJ1-2,TGTGCCAGCAGCCCCCACCCCGGAGACTTC,CASSPHPGDF
NA,TRBV2,TRBD2,TRBJ2-1,TGTGCCAGCAGCGACCTGGGAGGGGCCCACAATGAGCAGTTCTTC,CASSDLGGAHNEQFF
NA,TRBV19,TRBD1,TRBJ1-5,TGTGCCAGTAGTAGAAACAGGGGAGGAAGCAATCAGCCCCAGCATTTT,CASSRNRGGSNQPQHF
NA,TRBV5-4,NA,TRBJ2-7,TGTGCCAGCAGCCTCCAGAGTGAGGAGGAGCAGTACTTC,CASSLQSEEEQYF
NA,TRBV5-1,NA,TRBJ2-3,TGCGCCAGCAGGACATCCGGGAGCTATGATACGCAGTATTTT,CASRTSGSYDTQYF
NA,TRBV9,NA,TRBJ2-5,TGTGCCAGCAGCGTCGACTCACAAGAGACCCAGTACTTC,CASSVDSQETQYF
NA,TRBV11-2,NA,TRBJ1-2,TGTGCCAGCAGCTCTTGGGTTGGGAGTGCTCCCTATGGCTACACCTTC,CASSSWVGSAPYGYTF
NA,TRBV19,TRBD2,TRBJ2-5,TGTGCCAGTAGTATCGGGACTAGCGGACAAGAGACCCAGTACTTC,CASSIGTSGQETQYF
NA,TRBV28,TRBD2,TRBJ2-2,TGTGCCAGCAGTTCGCGGGGGGGCAGGTCAGGGGAGCTGTTTTTT,CASSSRGGRSGELFF
NA,TRBV2,TRBD1,TRBJ2-1,TGTGCCAGCAGTCGGGACAGAGATTACAATGAGCAGTTCTTC,CASSRDRDYNEQFF
few,TRBV6-1,NA,TRBJ2-5,TGTGCCAGCAGTGACAGGGGAGAGACCCAGTACTTC,CASSDRGETQYF
many,TRBV19,NA,TRBJ1-1,TGTGCCAGTAAAAGGACAGCCGTCGGGAGGCCTGAAGCTTTCTTT,CASKRTAVGRPEAFF
NA,TRBV5-1,NA,TRBJ2-2,TGCGCCAGCATTTGGACAGCTGGCTCATCCACCGGGGAGCTGTTTTTT,CASIWTAGSSTGELFF
NA,TRBV28,NA,TRBJ1-1,TGTGCCAGCAGTGCGCCGGGTGTGGGGGGCACTGAAGCTTTCTTT,CASSAPGVGGTEAFF
NA,TRBV27,TRBD2,TRBJ2-5,TGTGCCAGCAGTTTAGGGACTAGCATGGAGACCCAGTACTTC,CASSLGTSMETQYF
NA,TRBV18,TRBD2,TRBJ2-1,TGTGCCAGCTCACGTGGGACTAGCGGGAGGGCCAATGAGCAGTTCTTC,CASSRGTSGRANEQFF
NA,TRBV19,TRBD1,TRBJ1-1,TGTGCCAGTAGTCACCGGGACAGCTTAGAAGCTTTCTTT,CASSHRDSLEAFF
once,TRBV11-1,NA,TRBJ1-4,TGTGCCAGCAGTCGCGGCTCCGGGGATAATGAAAAACTGTTTTTT,CASSRGSGDNEKLFF
NA,TRBV9,NA,TRBJ2-3,TGTGCCAGCAGCCCGACTGGGAGGGGGACAGATACGCAGTATTTT,CASSPTGRGTDTQYF